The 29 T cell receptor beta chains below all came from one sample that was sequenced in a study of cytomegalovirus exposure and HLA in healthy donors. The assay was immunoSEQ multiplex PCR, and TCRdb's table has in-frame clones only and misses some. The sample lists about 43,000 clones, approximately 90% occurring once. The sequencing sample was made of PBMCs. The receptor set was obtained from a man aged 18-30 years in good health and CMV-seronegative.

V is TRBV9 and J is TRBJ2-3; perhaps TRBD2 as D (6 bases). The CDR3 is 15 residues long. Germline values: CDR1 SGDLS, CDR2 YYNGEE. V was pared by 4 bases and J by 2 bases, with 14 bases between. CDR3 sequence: CASSLSGPHTDTQYF. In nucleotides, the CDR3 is TGTGCCAGCAGCCTAAGCGGGCCCCACACAGATACGCAGTATTTT.

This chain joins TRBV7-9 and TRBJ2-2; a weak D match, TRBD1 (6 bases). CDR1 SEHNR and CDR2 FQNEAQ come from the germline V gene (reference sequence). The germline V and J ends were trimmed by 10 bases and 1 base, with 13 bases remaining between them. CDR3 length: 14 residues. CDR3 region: CATPTGMNTGELFF. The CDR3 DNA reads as TGTGCCACCCCAACAGGGATGAACACCGGGGAGCTGTTTTTT. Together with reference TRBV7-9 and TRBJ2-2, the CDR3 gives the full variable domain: DTGVSQNPRHKITKRGQNVTFRCDPISEHNRLYWYRQTLGQGPEFLTYFQNEAQLEKSRLLSDRFSAERPKGSFSTLEIQRTEQGDSAMYLCATPTGMNTGELFFGEGSRLTVL.

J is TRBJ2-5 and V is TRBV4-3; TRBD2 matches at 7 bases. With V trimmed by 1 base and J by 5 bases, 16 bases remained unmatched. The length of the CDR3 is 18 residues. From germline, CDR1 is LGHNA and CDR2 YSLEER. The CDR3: CASSQARLANVSGETQYF. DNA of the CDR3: TGCGCCAGCAGCCAAGCCAGACTAGCAAACGTGTCAGGGGAGACCCAGTACTTC.

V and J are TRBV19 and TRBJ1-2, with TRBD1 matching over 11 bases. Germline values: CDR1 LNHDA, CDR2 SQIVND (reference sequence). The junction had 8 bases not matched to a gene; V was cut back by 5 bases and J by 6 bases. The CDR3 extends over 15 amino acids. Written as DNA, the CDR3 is TGTGCCAGTAGTTCCCCGTGGACAGGGGGCGATGGCTACACCTTC. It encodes CASSSPWTGGDGYTF.

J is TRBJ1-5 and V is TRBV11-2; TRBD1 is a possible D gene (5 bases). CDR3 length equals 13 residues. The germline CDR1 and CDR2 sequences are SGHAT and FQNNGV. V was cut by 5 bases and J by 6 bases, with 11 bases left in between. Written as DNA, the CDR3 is TGTGCCAGCAGCCAAGGGGTGGTTCAGCCCCAGCATTTT. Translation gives CASSQGVVQPQHF.

CDR3 sequence reads: CASSYSRVSSGNTIYF. The CDR3, as DNA: TGTGCCAGCAGTTACTCGAGGGTGAGCTCTGGAAACACCATATATTTT. The J gene is TRBJ1-3, the V gene TRBV6-5; no clear D gene. The CDR3 covers 16 residues. Trimming cost V 0 bases and J 0 bases, with 9 bases left between them. Germline CDR1 MNHEY, CDR2 SVGAGI.

CDR3 sequence (DNA): TGTGCCAGCAGTTCACAGGGAAACACCATATATTTT. Amino acid sequence: CASSSQGNTIYF. V and J are TRBV25-1 and TRBJ1-3; no definite D call. The germline gives CDR1 MGHDK, CDR2 SYGVNS. V lost 5 bases to trimming and J lost 4 bases, with 6 bases between them. CDR3 length equals 12 residues. The variable domain in full, completed from reference TRBV25-1 and TRBJ1-3, reads EADIYQTPRYLVIGTGKKITLECSQTMGHDKMYWYQQDPGMELHLIHYSYGVNSTEKGDLSSESTVSRIRTEHFPLTLESARPSHTSQYLCASSSQGNTIYFGEGSWLTVV.

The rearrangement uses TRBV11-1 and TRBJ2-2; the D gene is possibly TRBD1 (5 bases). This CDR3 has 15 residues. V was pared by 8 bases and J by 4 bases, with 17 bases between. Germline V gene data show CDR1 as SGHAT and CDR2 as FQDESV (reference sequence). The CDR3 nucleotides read TGTGCCAGCCGGAAGAGGCAGGGTTCCACCGGGGAGCTGTTTTTT. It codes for CASRKRQGSTGELFF.

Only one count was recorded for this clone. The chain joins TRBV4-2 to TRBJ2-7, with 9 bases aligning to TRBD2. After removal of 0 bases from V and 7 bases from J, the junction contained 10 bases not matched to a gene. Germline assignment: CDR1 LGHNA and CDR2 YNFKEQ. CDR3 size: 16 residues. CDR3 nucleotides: TGTGCCAGCAGCCAAGATCCAGCGGGAGGAGTCGAGGAGCAGTACTTC. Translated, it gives CASSQDPAGGVEEQYF.

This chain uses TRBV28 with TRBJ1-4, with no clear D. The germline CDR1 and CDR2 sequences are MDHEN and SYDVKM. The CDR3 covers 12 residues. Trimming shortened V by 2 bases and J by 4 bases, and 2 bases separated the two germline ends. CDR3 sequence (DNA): TGTGCCAGCAGTTTACTTAATGAAAAACTGTTTTTT. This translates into CASSLLNEKLFF.

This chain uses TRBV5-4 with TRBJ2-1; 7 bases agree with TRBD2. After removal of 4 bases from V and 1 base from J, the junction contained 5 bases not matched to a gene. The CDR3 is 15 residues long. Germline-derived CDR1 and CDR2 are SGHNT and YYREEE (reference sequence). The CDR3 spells CASSPPGGSYNEQFF. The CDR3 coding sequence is TGTGCCAGCAGCCCCCCCGGGGGGTCCTACAATGAGCAGTTCTTC.

The CDR3 DNA reads TGTGCCAGCAGTCATCCGGGACAGGGCTATGAGACCCAGTACTTC. This sequence encodes CASSHPGQGYETQYF. The chain is built from TRBV2 and TRBJ2-5; 9 nucleotides align to TRBD1. Trimming at V came to 5 bases and at J to 5 bases, leaving 9 bases not matched to a gene. Germline CDR1 reads SNHLY; CDR2 reads FYNNEI. The CDR3 totals 15 residues. The full variable domain, completed using reference TRBV2 and TRBJ2-5, is EPEVTQTPSHQVTQMGQEVILRCVPISNHLYFYWYRQILGQKVEFLVSFYNNEISEKSEIFDDQFSVERPDGSNFTLKIRSTKLEDSAMYFCASSHPGQGYETQYFGPGTRLLVL.

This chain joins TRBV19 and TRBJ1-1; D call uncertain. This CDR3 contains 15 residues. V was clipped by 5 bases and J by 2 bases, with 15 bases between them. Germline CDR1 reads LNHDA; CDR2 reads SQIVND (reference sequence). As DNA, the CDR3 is TGTGCCAGTAGTTTCAGTTCATCCCCTAACACTGAAGCTTTCTTT. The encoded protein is CASSFSSSPNTEAFF.

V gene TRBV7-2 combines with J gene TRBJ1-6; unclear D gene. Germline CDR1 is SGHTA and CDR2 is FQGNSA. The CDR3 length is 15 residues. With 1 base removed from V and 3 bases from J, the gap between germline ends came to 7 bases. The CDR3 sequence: CASSLGGVYNSPLHF. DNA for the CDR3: TGTGCCAGCAGCTTAGGTGGAGTCTATAATTCACCCCTCCACTTT.

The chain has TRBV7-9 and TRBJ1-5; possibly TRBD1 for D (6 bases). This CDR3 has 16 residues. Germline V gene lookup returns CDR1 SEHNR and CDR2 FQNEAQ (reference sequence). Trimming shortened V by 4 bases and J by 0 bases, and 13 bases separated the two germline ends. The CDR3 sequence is CASSSRGHSSNQPQHF. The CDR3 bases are TGTGCCAGCAGCTCAAGGGGACACTCTAGCAATCAGCCCCAGCATTTT.

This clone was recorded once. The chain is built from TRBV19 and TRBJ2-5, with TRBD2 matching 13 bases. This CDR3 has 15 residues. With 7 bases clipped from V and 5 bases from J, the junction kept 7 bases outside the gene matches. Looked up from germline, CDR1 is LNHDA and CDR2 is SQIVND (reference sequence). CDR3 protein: CASTPGLAGIETQYF. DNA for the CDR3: TGTGCCAGTACCCCGGGACTAGCGGGGATTGAGACCCAGTACTTC.

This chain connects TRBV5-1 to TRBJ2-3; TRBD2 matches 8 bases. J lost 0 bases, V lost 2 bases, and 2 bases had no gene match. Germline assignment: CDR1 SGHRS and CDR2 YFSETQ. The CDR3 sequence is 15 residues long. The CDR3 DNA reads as TGCGCCAGCAGCTTTAGCGGGACTAGCACAGATACGCAGTATTTT. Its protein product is CASSFSGTSTDTQYF.

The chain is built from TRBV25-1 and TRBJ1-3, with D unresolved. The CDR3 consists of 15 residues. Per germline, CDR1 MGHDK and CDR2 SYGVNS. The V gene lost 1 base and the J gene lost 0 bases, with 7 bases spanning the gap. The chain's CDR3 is CASSESRSSGNTIYF. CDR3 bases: TGTGCCAGCAGTGAATCACGGAGCTCTGGAAACACCATATATTTT. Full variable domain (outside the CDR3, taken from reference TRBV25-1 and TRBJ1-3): EADIYQTPRYLVIGTGKKITLECSQTMGHDKMYWYQQDPGMELHLIHYSYGVNSTEKGDLSSESTVSRIRTEHFPLTLESARPSHTSQYLCASSESRSSGNTIYFGEGSWLTVV.

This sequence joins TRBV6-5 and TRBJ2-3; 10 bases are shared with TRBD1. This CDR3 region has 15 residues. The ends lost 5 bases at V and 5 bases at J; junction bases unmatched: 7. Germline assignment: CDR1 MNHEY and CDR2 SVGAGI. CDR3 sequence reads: CASSAGTGVQDTQYF. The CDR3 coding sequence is TGTGCCAGCAGTGCCGGGACAGGGGTGCAAGATACGCAGTATTTT.

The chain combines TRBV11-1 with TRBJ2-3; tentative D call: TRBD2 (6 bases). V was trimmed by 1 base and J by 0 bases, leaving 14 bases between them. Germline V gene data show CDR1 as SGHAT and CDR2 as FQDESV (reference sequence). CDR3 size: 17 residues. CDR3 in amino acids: CASSLEGLALSTDTQYF. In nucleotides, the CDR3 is TGTGCCAGCAGCTTAGAAGGTCTAGCGCTAAGCACAGATACGCAGTATTTT.

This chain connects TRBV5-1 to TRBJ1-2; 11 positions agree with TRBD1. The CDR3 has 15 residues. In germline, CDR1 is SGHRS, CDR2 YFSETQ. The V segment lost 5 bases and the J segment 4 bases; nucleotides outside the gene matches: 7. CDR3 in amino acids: CASSSGQGAAYGYTF. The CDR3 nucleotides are TGCGCCAGCAGTTCCGGACAGGGGGCGGCCTATGGCTACACCTTC. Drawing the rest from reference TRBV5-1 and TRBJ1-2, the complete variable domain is KAGVTQTPRYLIKTRGQQVTLSCSPISGHRSVSWYQQTPGQGLQFLFEYFSETQRNKGNFPGRFSGRQFSNSRSEMNVSTLELGDSALYLCASSSGQGAAYGYTFGSGTRLTVV.

CDR3 in amino acids: CASSSFDRGETEAFF. For the CDR3, the DNA is TGTGCCAGCAGCTCCTTTGACAGAGGAGAAACTGAAGCTTTCTTT. The chain couples TRBV11-2 to TRBJ1-1, with a tentative D call TRBD1 (5 bases). CDR1 and CDR2 from the germline V gene are SGHAT and FQNNGV. The CDR3 runs to 15 residues. Trimming left V 4 bases short and J 5 bases short, with 17 bases between.

The chain's CDR3 is CASSILDRDYEQYF. DNA for the CDR3: TGTGCCAGTAGTATCTTGGACAGGGACTACGAGCAGTACTTC. The chain joins TRBV19 to TRBJ2-7, with 8 bases lining up with TRBD1. The CDR3 length is 14 residues. Per germline, CDR1 LNHDA and CDR2 SQIVND (reference sequence). The trim removed 3 bases at V and 3 bases at J, leaving 4 bases unmatched.

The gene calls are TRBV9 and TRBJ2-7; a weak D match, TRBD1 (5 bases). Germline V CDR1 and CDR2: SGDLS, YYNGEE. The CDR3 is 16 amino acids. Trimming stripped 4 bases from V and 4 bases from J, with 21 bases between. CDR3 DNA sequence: TGTGCCAGCAGCCCTAGGGGTACCGCCCGCCGATACGAGCAGTACTTC. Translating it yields CASSPRGTARRYEQYF.

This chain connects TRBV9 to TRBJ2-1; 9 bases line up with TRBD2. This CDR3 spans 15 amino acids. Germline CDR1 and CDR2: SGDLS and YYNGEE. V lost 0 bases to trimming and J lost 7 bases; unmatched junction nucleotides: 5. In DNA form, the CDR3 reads TGTGCCAGCAGCGTAGGGCCCAGCGGGAGGAATGAGCAGTTCTTC. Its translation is CASSVGPSGRNEQFF.

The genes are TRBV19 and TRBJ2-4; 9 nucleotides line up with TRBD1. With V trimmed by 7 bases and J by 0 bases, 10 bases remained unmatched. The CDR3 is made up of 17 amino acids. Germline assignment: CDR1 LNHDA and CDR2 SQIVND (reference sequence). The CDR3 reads CASTPNGQGIAKNIQYF. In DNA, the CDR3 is TGTGCCAGTACTCCCAACGGACAGGGGATAGCCAAAAACATTCAGTACTTC.

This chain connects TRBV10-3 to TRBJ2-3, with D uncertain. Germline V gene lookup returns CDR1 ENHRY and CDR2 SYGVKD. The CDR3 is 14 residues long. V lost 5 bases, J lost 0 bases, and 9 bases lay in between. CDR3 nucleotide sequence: TGTGCCATCAGTCAGGTCGATAGCACAGATACGCAGTATTTT. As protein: CAISQVDSTDTQYF.

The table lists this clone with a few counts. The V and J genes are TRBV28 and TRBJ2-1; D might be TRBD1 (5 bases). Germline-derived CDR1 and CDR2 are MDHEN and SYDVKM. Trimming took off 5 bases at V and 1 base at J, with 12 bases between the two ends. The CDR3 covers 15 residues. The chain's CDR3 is CASSPGALSYNEQFF. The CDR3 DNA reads TGTGCCAGCAGTCCTGGGGCATTGTCCTACAATGAGCAGTTCTTC.

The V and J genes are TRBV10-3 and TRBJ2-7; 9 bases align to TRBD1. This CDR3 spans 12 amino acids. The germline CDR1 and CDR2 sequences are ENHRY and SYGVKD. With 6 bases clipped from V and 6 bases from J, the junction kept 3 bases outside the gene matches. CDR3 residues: CAIRTGGSEQYF. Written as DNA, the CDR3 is TGTGCCATCAGGACAGGGGGGTCCGAGCAGTACTTC.